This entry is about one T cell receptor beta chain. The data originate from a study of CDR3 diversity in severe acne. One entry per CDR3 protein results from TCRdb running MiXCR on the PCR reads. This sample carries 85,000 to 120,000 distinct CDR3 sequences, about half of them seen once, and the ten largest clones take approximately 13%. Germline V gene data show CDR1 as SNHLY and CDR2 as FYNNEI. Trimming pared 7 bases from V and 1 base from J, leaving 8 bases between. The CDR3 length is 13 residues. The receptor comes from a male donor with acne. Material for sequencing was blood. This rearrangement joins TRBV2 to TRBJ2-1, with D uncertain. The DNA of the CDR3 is TGTGCCAGCATAGTAGGGTCCTACAATGAGCAGTTCTTC. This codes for CASIVGSYNEQFF.